These 16 T cell receptor beta chains originate from one sample sequenced in a study of T cells in Graves' hyperthyroidism and ophthalmopathy (dated by TCRdb to between 2018 and 2021). The library was built by means of multiplex PCR. Sequencing took place on an Illumina HiSeq 2000. TCR beta CDR3 regions were amplified from RNA transcripts. For the first round of RT-PCR on the TCR CDR3, the HTBI primer set was used together with the Qiagen OneStep RT-PCR kit. In TCRdb, the public reads were trimmed at Q25 with fastp and aligned with MiXCR, with productive beta chains retained. Records with the same CDR3 protein are collapsed into one entry carrying the most frequent genes and DNA. Recorded for this sample are almost 250,000 distinct CDR3 sequences; approximately 23% of them occurred a single time. The top ten clones comprise 30% to 40% of the sample. Material: blood. Every receptor here comes from a woman aged 40 to 50 with Graves' ophthalmopathy.

This clonotype was observed at least ten times. The chain couples TRBV19 to TRBJ1-5; D is perhaps TRBD1 (6 bases). This CDR3 is built from 17 residues. CDR1 is LNHDA and CDR2 is SQIVND in the germline V gene (reference sequence). Trimming shortened V by 6 bases and J by 4 bases, and 22 bases separated the two germline ends. In DNA form, the CDR3 reads TGTGCCAGTAGCTCCTCCCGGGGGGCAGTAAGAAATCAGCCCCAGCATTTT. It translates to CASSSSRGAVRNQPQHF.

This rearrangement joins TRBV6-1 to TRBJ2-2, with 7 positions matching TRBD1. The germline CDR1 and CDR2 sequences are MNHNS and SASEGT. The V segment lost 11 bases and the J segment 4 bases; nucleotides outside the gene matches: 7. The CDR3 spans 13 residues. The CDR3 DNA reads TGTGCCGGTCGACAGGGTAGCACCGGGGAGCTGTTTTTT. Translating it yields CAGRQGSTGELFF.

This clonotype was found many times. The chain carries TRBV6-5 and TRBJ2-2, with D unresolved. The CDR3 extends over 15 amino acids. The germline V gene encodes CDR1 MNHEY and CDR2 SVGAGI. V lost 6 bases and J lost 5, with 16 bases in between. In DNA form, the CDR3 reads TGTGCCAGCAGCCCCCCGGGTGGCGGAACCGGGGAGCTGTTTTTT. This sequence encodes CASSPPGGGTGELFF.

This clonotype was seen repeatedly, ten times or more. V gene TRBV30 combines with J gene TRBJ1-2, with 8 positions matching TRBD1. Germline lookup yields CDR1 GTSNPN and CDR2 SVGIG (reference sequence). The length of the CDR3 is 13 residues. V shed 2 bases, J shed 2 bases, and the junction held 1 base outside the gene matches. The DNA for the CDR3 is TGTGCCTGGAGTACAGGGGGAAACTATGGCTACACCTTC. Protein product: CAWSTGGNYGYTF.

There are many counts of this clonotype. The V call is TRBV28, the J call TRBJ2-7, with TRBD2 matching 13 bases. There are 17 residues in the CDR3. V lost 1 base and J lost 6; bases outside the gene matches: 9. Germline loops: CDR1 MDHEN, CDR2 SYDVKM. The CDR3, as DNA: TGTGCCAGCAGTTTATTGTCACTAGCGGGAGGGCCAGGCGAGCAGTACTTC. It translates to CASSLLSLAGGPGEQYF.

The chain carries TRBV7-2 and TRBJ2-7; D is unresolved. CDR1 and CDR2 from the germline V gene are SGHTA and FQGNSA. The CDR3 spans 14 residues. Trimming removed 3 bases at V and 2 bases at J, with 11 bases between. CDR3 region: CASSFGGVPYEQYF. For the CDR3, the DNA is TGTGCCAGCAGCTTCGGCGGAGTACCCTACGAGCAGTACTTC.

Many counts were recorded for this clonotype. This chain links TRBV28 with TRBJ1-5, with D possibly matching TRBD1 (5 bases). Germline V gene sequence: CDR1 MDHEN, CDR2 SYDVKM. Trimming took off 3 bases at V and 7 bases at J, with 16 bases between the two ends. The CDR3 has 15 residues. DNA of the CDR3: TGTGCCAGCAGTTTCCCCGCGTGGGGCCGGCAGCCCCAGCATTTT. This gives the protein CASSFPAWGRQPQHF.

In its sample, this clonotype was seen many times. The chain links TRBV12-3 or TRBV12-4 to TRBJ2-7; 8 nucleotides align to TRBD1. CDR3 length equals 14 residues. V shed 6 bases, J shed 3 bases, and the junction held 7 bases outside the gene matches. This chain's CDR3 is CASRPDRAFYEQYF. In nucleotides, the CDR3 is TGTGCCAGCAGACCGGACAGGGCCTTCTACGAGCAGTACTTC.

This clonotype has ten or more counts. This rearrangement joins TRBV27 to TRBJ2-5; perhaps TRBD1 as D (6 bases). From germline, CDR1 is MNHEY and CDR2 SMNVEV (reference sequence). With 3 bases removed from V and 4 bases from J, the gap between germline ends came to 12 bases. This CDR3 has 14 residues. The CDR3 reads CASSLQGPGETQYF. Written as DNA, the CDR3 is TGTGCCAGCAGTTTGCAGGGGCCGGGAGAGACCCAGTACTTC.

This sequence joins TRBV7-8 and TRBJ1-5; 9 bases are shared with TRBD1. The CDR3 extends over 15 amino acids. Per germline, CDR1 SGHVS and CDR2 FQNEAQ. Trimming removed 1 base from V and 4 bases from J; junction bases left unmatched: 2. CDR3 nucleotide sequence: TGTGCCAGCAGCTTAGGGGGGACAGGGAATCAGCCCCAGCATTTT. As protein: CASSLGGTGNQPQHF.

This clonotype appeared many times. This chain joins TRBV5-1 and TRBJ2-7; 9 bases line up with TRBD1. This CDR3 spans 14 amino acids. J lost 2 bases, V lost 4 bases, and 4 bases had no gene match. The germline CDR1 and CDR2 sequences are SGHRS and YFSETQ. CDR3 DNA: TGCGCCAGCAGCGAAACAGGGGGCGCCTACGAGCAGTACTTC. This encodes CASSETGGAYEQYF. Drawing the rest from reference TRBV5-1 and TRBJ2-7, the complete variable domain is KAGVTQTPRYLIKTRGQQVTLSCSPISGHRSVSWYQQTPGQGLQFLFEYFSETQRNKGNFPGRFSGRQFSNSRSEMNVSTLELGDSALYLCASSETGGAYEQYFGPGTRLTVT.

The chain combines TRBV28 with TRBJ2-7; 10 nucleotides agree with TRBD2. V shed 3 bases and J 3 bases; nucleotides not matched to a gene: 5. CDR1 is MDHEN, CDR2 SYDVKM, per germline. This CDR3 is built from 15 residues. For the CDR3, the DNA is TGTGCCAGCAGTTTCGGACCTAGCGGGGGCTACGAGCAGTACTTC. Protein product: CASSFGPSGGYEQYF. Full variable domain (remainder filled in from reference TRBV28 and TRBJ2-7): DVKVTQSSRYLVKRTGEKVFLECVQDMDHENMFWYRQDPGLGLRLIYFSYDVKMKEKGDIPEGYSVSREKKERFSLILESASTNQTSMYLCASSFGPSGGYEQYFGPGTRLTVT.

In this sample, this clonotype turned up many times. This sequence joins TRBV7-8 and TRBJ2-4, with 11 bases matching TRBD1. This CDR3 is built from 16 residues. The trim removed 5 bases at V and 4 bases at J, leaving 7 bases unmatched. CDR1 SGHVS and CDR2 FQNEAQ come from the germline V gene. CDR3 residues: CASSIGQGASKNIQYF. CDR3 nucleotides: TGTGCCAGCAGCATTGGACAGGGGGCGTCAAAAAACATTCAGTACTTC.

The CDR3 sequence: CASTASGPEAFF. The CDR3 DNA follows: TGTGCCAGCACCGCCTCGGGGCCTGAAGCTTTCTTT. The genes are TRBV12-3 or TRBV12-4 and TRBJ1-1; weak D call: TRBD1 (5 bases). V was shortened by 7 bases and J by 6 bases, with 12 bases between the two germline ends. The CDR3 covers 12 residues.

This clonotype was seen at least ten times. The rearrangement uses TRBV6-1 and TRBJ2-5; perhaps TRBD2 as D (6 bases). Germline CDR1 reads MNHNS; CDR2 reads SASEGT. V lost 3 bases to trimming and J lost 6 bases, with 17 bases between them. The CDR3 extends over 15 amino acids. CDR3 coding DNA: TGTGCCAGCAGTGAGGGAGGAGGGAGTCTAAAGACCCAGTACTTC. Translated, it gives CASSEGGGSLKTQYF.

This clonotype showed up just a few times. This chain connects TRBV12-3 or TRBV12-4 to TRBJ2-5, with 7 nucleotides matching TRBD2. The CDR3 totals 13 residues. Unmatched junction bases numbered 8, after V lost 8 bases and J lost 5 bases. The DNA for the CDR3 is TGTGCCAGCGCGGGAGATCGAGGCGAGACCCAGTACTTC. Its protein is CASAGDRGETQYF.